This TCR beta chain was sequenced for a study of shared clonotypes between healthy human individuals. Study observations and caveats: Rarefaction exposed incomplete sorted-subset sequencing despite large depth.

Germline assignment: CDR1 MGHDK and CDR2 SYGVNS. This CDR3 has 13 residues. The method was immunoSEQ multiplex PCR; TCRdb's version includes in-frame clones alone and lacks a portion of them. The sample has around 240,000 clones, under 80% seen once. A remark on this clone: Its target is not known. Compared with germline, one end of the junction differs, possibly owing to a read error.

The TCR sequence derives from a man younger than 40 in good health. The V and J genes are TRBV25-1 and TRBJ2-1, with TRBD2 matching 10 bases. What was sequenced was memory CD4+ T cells sorted from blood. As to subset: CD45RA-negative fraction. The DNA of the CDR3 is TGTGTCAGCGGGACTAGCGTATACAATGAGCAGTTCTTC. Translating it yields CVSGTSVYNEQFF.